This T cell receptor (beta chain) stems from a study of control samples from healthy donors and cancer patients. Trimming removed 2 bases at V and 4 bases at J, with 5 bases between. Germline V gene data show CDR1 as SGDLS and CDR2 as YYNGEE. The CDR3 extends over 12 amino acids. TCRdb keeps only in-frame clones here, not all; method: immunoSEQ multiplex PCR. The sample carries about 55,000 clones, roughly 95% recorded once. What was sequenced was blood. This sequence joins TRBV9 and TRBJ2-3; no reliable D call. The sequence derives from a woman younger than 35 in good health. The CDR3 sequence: CASSVGSDTQYF. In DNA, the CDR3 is TGTGCCAGCAGCGTGGGCTCAGATACGCAGTATTTT.